This T cell receptor beta chain was sequenced for a study of PD-1 blockade in classical Hodgkin lymphoma. Turning to the study itself: On a schedule of every 2 weeks, patients received nivolumab 3 mg/kg intravenously. General study findings and limits: Patients who responded completely had about the same baseline diversity as newly diagnosed patients. Baseline TCR diversity was reportedly lower in newly diagnosed patients than healthy donors.

Assay used: immunoSEQ multiplex PCR; TCRdb lists only in-frame clones, some missing. Among 20,000 to 25,000 clones listed, 71% were seen once. Germline-derived CDR1 and CDR2 are SEHNR and FQNEAQ (reference sequence). Trimming shortened V by 3 bases and J by 3 bases, and 6 bases separated the two germline ends. The CDR3 spans 12 residues. Each patient experienced a relapse that followed autologous stem cell transplantation, and brentuximab vedotin exposure varied. Points on this clone: The target antigen is unknown.

The specimen comprised peripheral blood mononuclear cells (PBMCs), sampled at baseline. This sequence joins TRBV7-9 and TRBJ2-7; D not resolved. The sequence was collected from a human donor with classical Hodgkin lymphoma. CDR3 sequence (DNA): TGTGCCAGCAGCTTGGTGGGCTACGAGCAGTACTTC. It specifies CASSLVGYEQYF.